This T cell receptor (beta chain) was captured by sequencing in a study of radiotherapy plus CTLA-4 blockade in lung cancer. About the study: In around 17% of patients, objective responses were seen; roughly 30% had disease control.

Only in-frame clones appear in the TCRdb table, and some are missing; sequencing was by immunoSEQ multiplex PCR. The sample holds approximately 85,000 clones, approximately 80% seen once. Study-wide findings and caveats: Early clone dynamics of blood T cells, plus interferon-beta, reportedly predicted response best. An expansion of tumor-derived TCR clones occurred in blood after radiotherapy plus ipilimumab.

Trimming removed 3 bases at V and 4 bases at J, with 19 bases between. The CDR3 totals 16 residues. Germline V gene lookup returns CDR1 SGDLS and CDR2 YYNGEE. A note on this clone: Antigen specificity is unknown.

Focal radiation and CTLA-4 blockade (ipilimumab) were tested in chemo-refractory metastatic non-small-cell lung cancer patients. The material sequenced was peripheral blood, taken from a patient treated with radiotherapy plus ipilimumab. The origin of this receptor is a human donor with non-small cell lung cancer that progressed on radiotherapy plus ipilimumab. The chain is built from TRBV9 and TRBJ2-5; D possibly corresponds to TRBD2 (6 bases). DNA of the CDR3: TGTGCCAGCAGCGCAGGGTTGACAGCCGGGGGAGAGACCCAGTACTTC. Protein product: CASSAGLTAGGETQYF.